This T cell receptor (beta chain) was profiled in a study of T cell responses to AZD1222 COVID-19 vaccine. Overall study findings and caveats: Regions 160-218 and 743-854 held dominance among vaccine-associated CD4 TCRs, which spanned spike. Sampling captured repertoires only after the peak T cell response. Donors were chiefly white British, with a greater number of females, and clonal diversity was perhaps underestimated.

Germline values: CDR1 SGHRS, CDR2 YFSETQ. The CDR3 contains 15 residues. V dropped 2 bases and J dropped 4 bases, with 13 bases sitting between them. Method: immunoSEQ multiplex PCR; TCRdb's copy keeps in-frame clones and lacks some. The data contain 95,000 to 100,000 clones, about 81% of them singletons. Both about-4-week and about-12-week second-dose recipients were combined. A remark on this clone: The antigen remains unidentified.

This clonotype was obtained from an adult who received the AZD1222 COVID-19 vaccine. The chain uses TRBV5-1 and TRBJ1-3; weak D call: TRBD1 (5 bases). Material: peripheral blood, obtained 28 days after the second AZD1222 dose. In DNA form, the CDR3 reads TGCGCCAGCAGCTTTGACGGGACGGGGGGAAACACCATATATTTT. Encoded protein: CASSFDGTGGNTIYF.